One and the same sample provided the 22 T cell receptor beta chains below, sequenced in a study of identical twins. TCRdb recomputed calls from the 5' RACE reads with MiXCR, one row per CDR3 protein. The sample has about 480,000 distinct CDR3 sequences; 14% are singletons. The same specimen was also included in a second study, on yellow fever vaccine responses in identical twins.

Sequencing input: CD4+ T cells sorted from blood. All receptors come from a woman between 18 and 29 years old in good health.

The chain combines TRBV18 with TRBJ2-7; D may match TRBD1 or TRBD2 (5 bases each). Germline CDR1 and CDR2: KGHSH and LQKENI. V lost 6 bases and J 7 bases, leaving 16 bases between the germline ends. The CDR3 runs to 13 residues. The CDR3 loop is CASSRDRIREQYF. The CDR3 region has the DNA TGTGCCAGCTCCCGGGACCGTATCAGAGAGCAGTACTTC.

DNA of the CDR3: TGTGCCAGCAGCTTGCCTAGCGGGGGCAAACAAGAGACCCAGTACTTC. Encoded protein: CASSLPSGGKQETQYF. V and J are TRBV7-6 and TRBJ2-5; TRBD2 matches at 10 bases. V lost 3 bases and J lost 2; bases outside the gene matches: 6. CDR1 SGHVS and CDR2 FNYEAQ come from the germline V gene. This CDR3 is built from 16 residues.

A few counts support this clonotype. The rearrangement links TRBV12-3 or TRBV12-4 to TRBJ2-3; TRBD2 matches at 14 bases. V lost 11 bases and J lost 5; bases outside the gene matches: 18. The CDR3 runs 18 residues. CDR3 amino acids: CALSPGTSGGPWRDTQYF. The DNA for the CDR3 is TGTGCCCTCAGTCCCGGGACTAGCGGGGGACCTTGGCGAGATACGCAGTATTTT.

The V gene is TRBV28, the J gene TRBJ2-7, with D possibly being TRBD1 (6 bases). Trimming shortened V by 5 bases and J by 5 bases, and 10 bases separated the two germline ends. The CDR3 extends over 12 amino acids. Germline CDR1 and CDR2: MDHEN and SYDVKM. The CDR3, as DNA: TGTGCCAGCAGTACATACAGGGACGAGCAGTACTTC. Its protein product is CASSTYRDEQYF.

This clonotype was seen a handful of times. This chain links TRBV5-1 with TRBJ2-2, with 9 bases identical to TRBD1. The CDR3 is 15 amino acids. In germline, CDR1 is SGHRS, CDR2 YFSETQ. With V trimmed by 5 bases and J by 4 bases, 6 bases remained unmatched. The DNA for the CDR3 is TGCGCCAGCAGTTTTGACAGGGGGGCCACCGGGGAGCTGTTTTTT. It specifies CASSFDRGATGELFF.

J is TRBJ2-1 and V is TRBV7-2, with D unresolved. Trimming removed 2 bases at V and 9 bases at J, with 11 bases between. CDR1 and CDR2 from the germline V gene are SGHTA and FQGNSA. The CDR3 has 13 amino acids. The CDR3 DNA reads TGTGCCAGCAGCTTATACCAAGGTAGTGAGCAGTTCTTC. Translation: CASSLYQGSEQFF.

The CDR3 region has the DNA TGTGCCAGCACCCACATCCCGGACCGACCGTACGAGCAGTACTTC. Protein: CASTHIPDRPYEQYF. This sequence joins TRBV6-2 or TRBV6-3 and TRBJ2-7; D ambiguous. The CDR3 extends over 15 amino acids. Germline CDR1 reads MNHEY; CDR2 reads SVGEGT. The ends were cut back, 7 bases at V and 4 bases at J, with 20 bases in the middle.

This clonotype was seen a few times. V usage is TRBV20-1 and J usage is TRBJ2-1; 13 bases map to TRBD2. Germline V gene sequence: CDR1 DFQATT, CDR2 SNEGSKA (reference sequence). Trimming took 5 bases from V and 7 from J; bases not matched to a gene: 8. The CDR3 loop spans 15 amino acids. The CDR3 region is CSAAMTSGRINEQFF. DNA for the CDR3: TGCAGTGCTGCGATGACTAGCGGGAGGATTAATGAGCAGTTCTTC.

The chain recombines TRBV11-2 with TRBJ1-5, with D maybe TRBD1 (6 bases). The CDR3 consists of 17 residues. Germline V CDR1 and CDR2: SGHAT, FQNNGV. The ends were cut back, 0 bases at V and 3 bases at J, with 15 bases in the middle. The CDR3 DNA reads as TGTGCCAGCAGCTTAGATCGGCAGGGGAAAGACAATCAGCCCCAGCATTTT. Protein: CASSLDRQGKDNQPQHF.

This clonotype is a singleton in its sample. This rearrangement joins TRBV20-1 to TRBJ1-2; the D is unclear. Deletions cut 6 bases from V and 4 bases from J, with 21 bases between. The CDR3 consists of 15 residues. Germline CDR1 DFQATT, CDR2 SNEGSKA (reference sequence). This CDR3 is CSAKYAPGRVYGYTF. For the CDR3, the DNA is TGCAGTGCCAAATACGCCCCTGGGAGGGTCTATGGCTACACCTTC.

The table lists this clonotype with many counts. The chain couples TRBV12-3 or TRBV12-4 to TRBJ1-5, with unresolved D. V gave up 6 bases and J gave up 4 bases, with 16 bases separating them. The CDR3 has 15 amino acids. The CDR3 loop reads CASSPPGRLNQPQHF. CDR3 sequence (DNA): TGTGCCAGCAGCCCACCCGGACGGCTAAATCAGCCCCAGCATTTT.

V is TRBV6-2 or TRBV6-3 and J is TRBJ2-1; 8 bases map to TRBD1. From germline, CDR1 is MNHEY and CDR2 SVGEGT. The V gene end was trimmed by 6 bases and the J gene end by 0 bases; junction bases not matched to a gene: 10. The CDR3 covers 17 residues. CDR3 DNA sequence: TGTGCCAGCAGCCAACGGACAGGGCCCAACTCCTACAATGAGCAGTTCTTC. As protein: CASSQRTGPNSYNEQFF.

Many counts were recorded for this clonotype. The CDR3 DNA reads TGCAGTGCTAGTCGCCCCTGGATCGATGATACGCAGTATTTT. Translation gives CSASRPWIDDTQYF. The V call is TRBV20-1, the J call TRBJ2-3; D unresolved. The CDR3 runs 14 residues. V was shortened by 3 bases and J by 6 bases, with 16 bases between the two germline ends. Per the germline V gene, CDR1 is DFQATT and CDR2 is SNEGSKA (reference sequence).

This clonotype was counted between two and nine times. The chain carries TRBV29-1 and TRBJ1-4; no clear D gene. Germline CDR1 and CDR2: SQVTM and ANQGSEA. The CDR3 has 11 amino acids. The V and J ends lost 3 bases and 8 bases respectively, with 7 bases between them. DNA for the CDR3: TGCAGCGTTGACATTTACGAAAAACTGTTTTTT. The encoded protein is CSVDIYEKLFF.

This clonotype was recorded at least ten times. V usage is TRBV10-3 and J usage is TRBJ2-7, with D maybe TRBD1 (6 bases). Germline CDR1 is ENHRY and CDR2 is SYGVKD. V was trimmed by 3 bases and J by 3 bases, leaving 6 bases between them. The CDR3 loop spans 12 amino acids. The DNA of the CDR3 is TGTGCCATCAGTGACAGGGGCTACGAGCAGTACTTC. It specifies CAISDRGYEQYF.

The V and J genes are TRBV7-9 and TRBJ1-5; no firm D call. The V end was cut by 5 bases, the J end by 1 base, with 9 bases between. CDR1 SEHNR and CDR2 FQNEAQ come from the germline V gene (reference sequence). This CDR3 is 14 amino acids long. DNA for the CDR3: TGTGCCAGCAGCACCGAAACGAGCAATCAGCCCCAGCATTTT. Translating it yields CASSTETSNQPQHF.

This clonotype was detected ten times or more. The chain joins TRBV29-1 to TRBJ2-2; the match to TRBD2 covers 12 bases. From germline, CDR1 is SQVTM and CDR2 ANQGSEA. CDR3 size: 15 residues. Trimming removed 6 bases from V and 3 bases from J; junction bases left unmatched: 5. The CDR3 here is CSVLLAGGYTGELFF. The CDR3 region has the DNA TGCAGCGTCTTACTAGCGGGAGGCTACACCGGGGAGCTGTTTTTT.

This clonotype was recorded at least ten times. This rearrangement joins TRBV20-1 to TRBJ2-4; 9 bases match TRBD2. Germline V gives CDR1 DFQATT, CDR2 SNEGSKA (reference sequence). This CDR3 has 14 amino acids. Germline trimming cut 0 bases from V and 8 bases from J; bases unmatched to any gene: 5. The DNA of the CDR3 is TGCAGTGCTAGAGATTCTAGCGGGATCGACATTCAGTACTTC. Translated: CSARDSSGIDIQYF.

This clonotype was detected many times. CDR3: CASSLRAYEQYF. The CDR3, as DNA: TGTGCCAGCAGTTTAAGAGCGTACGAGCAGTACTTC. The chain employs TRBV12-3 or TRBV12-4 and TRBJ2-7; D is unresolved. The CDR3 spans 12 residues. V lost 2 bases to trimming and J lost 4 bases, with 6 bases between them.

The CDR3 DNA reads as TGTGCCATCAGTGAGTCTCGACAGGTCAATGAGCAGTTCTTC. Translating gives CAISESRQVNEQFF. The chain is built from TRBV10-3 and TRBJ2-1, with D perhaps TRBD1 (6 bases). V was cut by 0 bases and J by 6 bases, with 9 bases left in between. The CDR3 length is 14 residues. CDR1 ENHRY and CDR2 SYGVKD come from the germline V gene.

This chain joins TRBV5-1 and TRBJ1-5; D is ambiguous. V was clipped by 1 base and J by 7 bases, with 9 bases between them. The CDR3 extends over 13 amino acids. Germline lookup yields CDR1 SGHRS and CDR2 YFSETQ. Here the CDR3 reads CASSLQVGQPQHF. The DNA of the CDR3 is TGCGCCAGCAGCTTGCAAGTGGGGCAGCCCCAGCATTTT.

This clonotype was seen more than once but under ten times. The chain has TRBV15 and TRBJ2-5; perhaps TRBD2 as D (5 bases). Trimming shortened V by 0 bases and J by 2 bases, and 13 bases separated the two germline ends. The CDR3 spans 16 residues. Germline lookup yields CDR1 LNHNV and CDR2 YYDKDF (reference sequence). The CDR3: CATSREVANLQETQYF. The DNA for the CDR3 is TGTGCCACCAGCAGAGAAGTAGCGAATCTACAAGAGACCCAGTACTTC.